This TCR beta chain was captured by sequencing in a study of shared clonotypes between healthy human individuals. Study at large: Researchers assigned three CD4 naive, three CD4 memory, two CD8 naive and one CD8 memory plate to each donor.

V gave up 0 bases and J gave up 5 bases, with 8 bases separating them. The CDR3 sequence is 14 residues long. Germline-derived CDR1 and CDR2 are SGHRS and YFSETQ. Assay used: immunoSEQ multiplex PCR; TCRdb lists only in-frame clones, some missing. The table shows 2 million to 2.5 million clones, with approximately 94% occurring only once. The split of CD4+ cells yielded CD45RA+ naive and CD45RA-negative memory subsets. Regarding this clone: Distinct nucleotide sequences in the sample also encode this CDR3.

The origin of this receptor is a man younger than 30 in good health. The rearrangement links TRBV5-1 to TRBJ1-4; the D is unclear. Source material: naive CD4+ T cells sorted from blood. The subset here: CD45RA+ positively selected. The DNA for the CDR3 is TGCGCCAGCAGCTTGGAATACCCCAATGAAAAACTGTTTTTT. This translates into CASSLEYPNEKLFF.